The clone carrying this TCR beta chain has only a few counts. This sample is drawn from a study of early T cells in non-severe SARS-CoV-2 infection. Germline V gene data show CDR1 as MNHEY and CDR2 as SMNVEV (reference sequence). The CDR3 is 14 amino acids. V shed 2 bases and J shed 1 base, with 9 bases lying between them. Attachment of unique molecular identifiers was made to individual cDNA molecules. TCRdb re-derived calls from the 5' RACE reads in MiXCR, one entry per CDR3 protein. This sample yields about 49,000 distinct CDR3 sequences, of which roughly 10% are seen a single time; more than 9% belongs to the top ten.

The sample taken for sequencing was whole blood. This rearrangement joins TRBV27 to TRBJ2-7, with D perhaps matching TRBD1 (5 bases). The source is an adult who was a healthcare worker with PCR-confirmed SARS-CoV-2 infection or an uninfected control (not recorded which). As DNA, the CDR3 is TGTGCCAGCAGTTTACGCGACAGATCCTACGAGCAGTACTTC. Translated: CASSLRDRSYEQYF.